The clone carrying this T cell receptor (beta chain) was counted ten times or more. The sample belongs to a study of spatial heterogeneity in lung cancer. Turning to the study itself: The authors sequenced available follow-up PBMC samples, taken a median of approximately two years after resection.

The presence of a unique molecular identifier marked each TCR cDNA molecule. TCRdb recomputed calls from the 5' RACE reads with MiXCR, one row per CDR3 protein. The data contain some 41,000 distinct CDR3 sequences, around 21% of them singletons. The time point was: blood at routine non-recurrence follow-up after resection. No cells were sorted before sequencing. The whole RNA sequenced was extracted from tumor, nontumor lung or frozen PBMC. The CDR3 extends over 12 amino acids. Germline assignment: CDR1 SEHNR and CDR2 FQNEAQ (reference sequence). V was clipped by 4 bases and J by 4 bases, with 7 bases between them.

Specimen: PBMCs, collected at follow-up. This sequence joins TRBV7-9 and TRBJ1-1, with D unclear. The sequence came from a female donor with early-stage non-small cell lung cancer. The CDR3 loop reads CASSYAGTEAFF. For the CDR3, the DNA is TGTGCCAGCAGCTATGCAGGCACTGAAGCTTTCTTT.